The present TCR beta chain was sequenced within a study of shared clonotypes between healthy human individuals. Overall study results and limits: A few donors had around 5% of their naive CD4 clonotypes in common.

V shed 2 bases and J 0 bases; nucleotides not matched to a gene: 5. The CDR3 sequence is 16 residues long. Germline lookup yields CDR1 MNHEY and CDR2 SVGAGI. TCRdb's copy holds only in-frame clones and misses some; the assay was immunoSEQ multiplex PCR. The sample lists around 370,000 clones, about 96% occurring once. The donors, healthy adults who were HIV-negative, had experienced no recent acute infections or vaccinations. CD45RO+ cells plus CCR7-negative CD45RA+ TemRA cells formed CD8 memory. In regard to this clone: The target antigen is unknown.

Sequenced material: memory CD8+ T cells sorted from blood. The subset: CD45RO+ cells pooled with CCR7-negative TemRA cells. The origin of this receptor is a man in his thirties or forties in good health. This chain uses TRBV6-5 with TRBJ2-7; 9 bases are shared with TRBD2. The CDR3 DNA is TGTGCCAGCAGTTACGGTAGTAGCGGGAGCTCCTACGAGCAGTACTTC. Its translation is CASSYGSSGSSYEQYF.